The TCR beta chain under discussion was sequenced for a study of T cell repertoires in cytomegalovirus infection. In TCRdb, the reads were re-called with MiXCR into one record per CDR3 protein. Of more than 90,000 distinct CDR3 sequences listed, over 9% were seen once; the top ten hold around a third. V trimming: 3 bases; J trimming: 5 bases; junction bases outside the gene matches: 1. Germline assignment: CDR1 LNHDA and CDR2 SQIVND (reference sequence). The CDR3 has 15 residues. The table lists this clonotype with a few counts. The target antigen is unknown. The origin of this receptor is a human donor in good health (CMV status not recorded). Some clones in this sample may be carry-over from other donors' samples. The sequencing sample was made of PBMCs, sequenced either directly or after in vitro stimulation (not recorded which). The chain is built from TRBV19 and TRBJ2-3, with 14 nucleotides matching TRBD2. The CDR3 DNA reads TGTGCCAGTAGTATGGGGACTAGCGGGAGAGATACGCAGTATTTT. It specifies CASSMGTSGRDTQYF.